This TCR beta chain came from a study of blood T cell repertoires in COVID-19. About the study: The United States, Italy and Spain supplied acute and convalescent COVID-19 samples. From T cells, B-cell-depleted T cells, or PBMCs came the material, which was cDNA or gDNA.

Original processing methods: Reference gene primer amplification yielded estimated nucleated cell counts. Using immunoSEQ multiplex PCR, the repertoire was profiled, and TCRdb retains in-frame clones only, with some absent. V and J calls and clone size follow that table, whereas D and trimming were derived from the DNA. Of under 300,000 clones listed, roughly 80% are singletons. The receptor's source is a woman aged 60 to 75 with active or convalescent COVID-19. Sequencing used peripheral blood.

The CDR3: CASSIGGGARNEQFF. The CDR3 nucleotides read TGTGCCAGTAGTATCGGCGGGGGGGCCCGGAATGAGCAGTTCTTC. The rearrangement links TRBV19 to TRBJ2-1; 9 nucleotides line up with TRBD2. The trim removed 3 bases at V and 7 bases at J, leaving 7 bases unmatched. CDR3 length: 15 residues. Germline V gives CDR1 LNHDA, CDR2 SQIVND (reference sequence). Drawing the rest from reference TRBV19 and TRBJ2-1, the complete variable domain is DGGITQSPKYLFRKEGQNVTLSCEQNLNHDAMYWYRQDPGQGLRLIYYSQIVNDFQKGDIAEGYSVSREKKESFPLTVTSAQKNPTAFYLCASSIGGGARNEQFFGPGTRLTVL.